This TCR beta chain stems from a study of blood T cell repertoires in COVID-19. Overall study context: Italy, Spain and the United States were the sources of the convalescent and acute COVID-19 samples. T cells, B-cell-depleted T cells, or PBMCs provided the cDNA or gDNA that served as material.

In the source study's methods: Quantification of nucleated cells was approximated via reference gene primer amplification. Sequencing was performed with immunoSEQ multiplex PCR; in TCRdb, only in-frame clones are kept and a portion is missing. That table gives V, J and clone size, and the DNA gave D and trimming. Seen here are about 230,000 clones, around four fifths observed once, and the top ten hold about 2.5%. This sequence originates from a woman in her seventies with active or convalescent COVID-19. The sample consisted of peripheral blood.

The CDR3 sequence: CASSYGGSSYNEQFF. CDR3 coding DNA: TGTGCCAGCAGTTACGGGGGGAGCTCCTACAATGAGCAGTTCTTC. This rearrangement joins TRBV2 to TRBJ2-1, with 7 bases matching TRBD2. The CDR3 totals 15 residues. The germline V gene encodes CDR1 SNHLY and CDR2 FYNNEI. With 5 bases clipped from V and 0 bases from J, the junction kept 4 bases outside the gene matches.